This is a list of T cell receptor beta chains from one sample in a study of T cell repertoires in cytomegalovirus infection. Using its own MiXCR run on the reads, TCRdb lists one record per CDR3 protein. The sample holds about 530,000 distinct CDR3 sequences; about 30% are singletons and the top ten take about 13%. The sample was PBMCs. The receptors shown here come from a human donor in good health (CMV status not recorded). Some clones in this sample may be carry-over from other donors' samples. CDR3s include the opening cysteine and the closing phenylalanine or tryptophan. A D gene is named only where the DNA matches it firmly. Where a row states a size, it is once, few, many or the class of an expanded clone; other rows omit it.

TRBV4-1	TRBJ1-4	TRBD1	NA	CASSQLQGRGEKLFF	TGCGCCAGCAGCCAGCTACAGGGGCGAGGTGAAAAACTGTTTTTT
TRBV25-1	TRBJ1-5	NA	many	CASSGSYSNQPQHF	TGTGCCAGCAGTGGCAGCTATAGCAATCAGCCCCAGCATTTT
TRBV7-6	TRBJ2-1	TRBD2	many	CASSTPRLAGVGEQFF	TGTGCCAGCAGCACCCCAAGACTAGCGGGAGTTGGAGAGCAGTTCTTC
TRBV19	TRBJ2-6	NA	few	CASSFIVGANVLTF	TGTGCCAGTAGTTTTATCGTTGGGGCCAACGTCCTGACTTTC
TRBV25-1	TRBJ1-1	NA	NA	CASSPRAIEAFF	TGTGCCAGCAGTCCGCGGGCCATTGAAGCTTTCTTT
TRBV7-2	TRBJ2-1	TRBD1	many	CASSLDLLRDRVWNEQFF	TGTGCCAGCAGCTTAGATTTATTGCGGGACAGGGTATGGAATGAGCAGTTCTTC
TRBV15	TRBJ2-7	TRBD2	few	CATSRGPGLAFEQYF	TGTGCCACCAGCAGAGGCCCCGGACTAGCGTTCGAGCAGTACTTC
TRBV5-3	TRBJ1-1	NA	NA	CASSSGRTQNTEAFF	TGTGCCAGCAGCTCGGGCCGAACTCAGAACACTGAAGCTTTCTTT
TRBV6-5	TRBJ1-6	NA	few	CASSRRRDSPLHF	TGTGCCAGCAGTCGCCGCCGGGATTCACCCCTCCACTTT
TRBV5-1	TRBJ1-4	NA	NA	CASSSGSEKLFF	TGCGCCAGCTCCTCAGGGAGTGAAAAACTGTTTTTT
TRBV7-2	TRBJ2-1	TRBD1	many	CASSGYGTGRNEQFF	TGTGCCAGCAGCGGGTACGGGACAGGGAGAAATGAGCAGTTCTTC
TRBV11-2	TRBJ2-4	TRBD2	NA	CASSRLAGERRNIQYF	TGTGCCAGCAGCCGACTAGCGGGAGAACGTAGAAACATTCAGTACTTC
TRBV7-2	TRBJ2-1	NA	few	CASSGDPGIHEQFF	TGTGCCAGCAGCGGCGACCCAGGGATTCATGAGCAGTTCTTC
TRBV19	TRBJ2-1	TRBD2	NA	CASSTGTSDEQFF	TGTGCCAGTAGCACCGGGACTAGTGATGAGCAGTTCTTC